This T cell receptor beta chain is drawn from a study of CD8+CD57+ T cells in acquired aplastic anemia. General study findings and limits: The number of CD8+ CDR3 sequences shared by patients and controls was twenty-nine. CD8+ Simpson's diversity showed no significant patient-control difference.

As regards this clonotype: Its antigen is still unknown.

With 5 bases clipped from V and 2 bases from J, the junction kept 16 bases outside the gene matches. This CDR3 has 18 amino acids. Germline V gene sequence: CDR1 MGHDK, CDR2 SYGVNS. Patients chosen for sequencing had CD8+CD57+ cells that had expanded, as shown by flow cytometry. Among the patients, none had received any therapy at the time of blood sampling. It was genomic DNA that served as the template for profiling TCR beta VDJ and CDR3. TCRdb re-analysed the reads in MiXCR, keeping a single row per CDR3 protein. The table has approximately 470,000 distinct CDR3 sequences, less than 35% seen once. This chain joins TRBV25-1 and TRBJ2-7; 9 bases map to TRBD2. The sample taken for sequencing was sorted CD4+, CD8+, or CD8+CD57+ T cells (not recorded which) from PBMCs. The sequence derives from a human donor with aplastic anemia. The CDR3 loop is CASSLALAGTRTPYEQYF. The CDR3 DNA sequence: TGTGCCAGCAGTTTAGCTCTAGCGGGAACCCGGACACCCTACGAGCAGTACTTC.